The 18 T cell receptor beta chains reported below all come from one sample, sequenced in a study of CD8 T cells in ankylosing spondylitis. Findings and limits, study-wide: Typical of ankylosing spondylitis blood, it appeared, was a TCR beta motif of eight highly homologous variants.

For these receptors, no antigen is known. TCRdb reprocessed the 5' RACE reads with MiXCR, giving one entry per CDR3 protein. The table records fewer than 500,000 distinct CDR3 sequences, 25% to 30% of them present only once. Sequences were obtained from blood, either unsorted or a sorted T cell fraction (not recorded which). Receptor source: a male donor with ankylosing spondylitis.

This rearrangement joins TRBV3-1 to TRBJ1-1; no reliable D call. V dropped 4 bases and J dropped 0 bases, with 12 bases sitting between them. CDR1 and CDR2 (germline): LGHDT, YNNKEL (reference sequence). CDR3 size: 15 residues. The CDR3 DNA reads as TGTGCCAGCAGCCCATCCCAGGTACTGAACACTGAAGCTTTCTTT. Protein: CASSPSQVLNTEAFF.

The chain employs TRBV12-3 or TRBV12-4 and TRBJ2-3; tentative D call: TRBD2 (6 bases). V gave up 6 bases and J gave up 1 base, with 17 bases separating them. The CDR3 is 16 residues long. Written as DNA, the CDR3 is TGTGCCAGCAGCTATCCCCTAGGAGGGGGCACAGATACGCAGTATTTT. Translating it yields CASSYPLGGGTDTQYF.

The genes are TRBV29-1 and TRBJ2-1, with a tentative D call TRBD2 (6 bases). CDR1 and CDR2 (germline): SQVTM, ANQGSEA. V dropped 7 bases and J dropped 10 bases, with 29 bases sitting between them. There are 16 residues in the CDR3. The CDR3 nucleotides are TGCAGCGCGGCCCCGGGTCCGGGGGTCAACCAAGGGGAGCAGTTCTTC. Its translation is CSAAPGPGVNQGEQFF.

This clonotype was counted a few times. CDR3 coding DNA: TGCAGTGCTAGAGACTCGGGAGGGCCAAACAATGAGCAGTTCTTC. It codes for CSARDSGGPNNEQFF. The J gene is TRBJ2-1, the V gene TRBV20-1; 8 bases align to TRBD2. With 0 bases clipped from V and 5 bases from J, the junction kept 6 bases outside the gene matches. CDR1 is DFQATT, CDR2 SNEGSKA, per germline (reference sequence). The CDR3 runs 15 residues.

V and J are TRBV19 and TRBJ1-5; 9 bases line up with TRBD1. The germline V gene encodes CDR1 LNHDA and CDR2 SQIVND (reference sequence). The CDR3 consists of 13 residues. J was trimmed by 2 bases and V by 10 bases; bases with no gene match: 3. This CDR3 is CATRDRGNQPQHF. The CDR3 coding sequence is TGTGCCACCCGGGACAGGGGCAATCAGCCCCAGCATTTT. The full variable domain, in which reference TRBV19 and TRBJ1-5 provide the parts outside the CDR3, is DGGITQSPKYLFRKEGQNVTLSCEQNLNHDAMYWYRQDPGQGLRLIYYSQIVNDFQKGDIAEGYSVSREKKESFPLTVTSAQKNPTAFYLCATRDRGNQPQHFGDGTRLSIL.

The chain couples TRBV29-1 to TRBJ2-2, with D possibly matching TRBD1 (5 bases). The CDR3 totals 12 residues. Trimming shortened V by 3 bases and J by 14 bases, and 16 bases separated the two germline ends. Germline CDR1 and CDR2: SQVTM and ANQGSEA. CDR3 sequence: CSVESRRGTLFF. The DNA of the CDR3 is TGCAGCGTTGAGTCCCGTAGGGGAACCCTGTTTTTT.

This clonotype occurred once. V gene TRBV12-3 or TRBV12-4 combines with J gene TRBJ1-2; maybe TRBD1 (6 bases). The CDR3 totals 15 residues. V was pared by 3 bases and J by 5 bases, with 16 bases between. The DNA for the CDR3 is TGTGCCAGCAGTTTTGCCATGACAGGTTTTTATGGCTACACCTTC. This sequence encodes CASSFAMTGFYGYTF.

The rearrangement uses TRBV5-1 and TRBJ2-7, with 8 positions matching TRBD1. CDR3 size: 14 residues. CDR1 SGHRS and CDR2 YFSETQ come from the germline V gene. V gave up 6 bases and J gave up 0 bases; unmatched junction bases: 5. The CDR3 bases are TGCGCCAGCACCTCACAGGGGGACTCCTACGAGCAGTACTTC. Its protein is CASTSQGDSYEQYF.

V is TRBV29-1 and J is TRBJ2-7; no clear D gene. CDR1 SQVTM and CDR2 ANQGSEA come from the germline V gene. This CDR3 comprises 11 residues. The V gene lost 5 bases and the J gene lost 2 bases, with 7 bases spanning the gap. The CDR3 DNA is TGCAGCGTTCGCATGACCTACGAGCAGTACTTC. This gives the protein CSVRMTYEQYF.

The chain carries TRBV11-2 and TRBJ2-1, with D tentatively TRBD2 (6 bases). This CDR3 spans 14 amino acids. Trimming pared 1 base from V and 9 bases from J, leaving 13 bases between. The V gene's germline CDR1 is SGHAT and CDR2 FQNNGV. This CDR3 reads CASSLAAGGGEQFF. The CDR3 DNA sequence: TGTGCCAGCAGCTTAGCAGCGGGTGGGGGTGAGCAGTTCTTC.

The chain links TRBV20-1 to TRBJ2-2, with TRBD2 matching over 7 bases. In germline, CDR1 is DFQATT, CDR2 SNEGSKA (reference sequence). V dropped 3 bases and J dropped 6; count of bases not matched to a gene: 1. The CDR3 has 12 amino acids. The CDR3, as DNA: TGCAGTGCTAGCGGGAGGTCCGGGGAGCTGTTTTTT. Amino acids: CSASGRSGELFF.

The rearrangement joins TRBV19 to TRBJ1-5; D possibly corresponds to TRBD1 (5 bases). This CDR3 is built from 16 residues. Trimming stripped 4 bases from V and 3 bases from J, with 16 bases between. CDR1 and CDR2 (germline): LNHDA, SQIVND (reference sequence). This CDR3 is CASSSRQGGPNQPQHF. The CDR3 nucleotides are TGTGCCAGTAGTAGCCGCCAGGGTGGGCCCAATCAGCCCCAGCATTTT.

The chain links TRBV7-9 to TRBJ1-1; D remains ambiguous. The CDR3 spans 16 residues. The ends were cut back, 5 bases at V and 4 bases at J, with 20 bases in the middle. Germline values: CDR1 SEHNR, CDR2 FQNEAQ (reference sequence). For the CDR3, the DNA is TGTGCCAGCAGCCGATTTGAATCGTGGGCGAGCACTGAAGCTTTCTTT. Protein sequence: CASSRFESWASTEAFF.

In its sample, this clonotype was seen once. The chain is built from TRBV27 and TRBJ2-7; the match to TRBD2 covers 14 bases. Germline lookup yields CDR1 MNHEY and CDR2 SMNVEV (reference sequence). This CDR3 comprises 15 residues. V gave up 5 bases and J gave up 5 bases; unmatched junction bases: 5. The CDR3 protein is CASSQGLAGVNEQYV. The CDR3 bases are TGTGCCAGCAGTCAGGGACTAGCGGGAGTTAACGAGCAGTACGTC.

This clonotype was seen only a few times. The rearrangement joins TRBV19 to TRBJ2-5; D tentatively fits TRBD1 or TRBD2 (5 bases each). Per the germline V gene, CDR1 is LNHDA and CDR2 is SQIVND (reference sequence). V shed 4 bases and J shed 2 bases, with 14 bases lying between them. The CDR3 consists of 15 residues. In DNA form, the CDR3 reads TGTGCCAGTAGTACCTCGGGACGGATTCAAGAGACCCAGTACTTC. This sequence encodes CASSTSGRIQETQYF.

This clonotype has a handful of counts. The chain links TRBV7-9 to TRBJ2-3, with D unresolved. Germline V CDR1 and CDR2: SEHNR, FQNEAQ (reference sequence). V lost 4 bases and J 2 bases, leaving 16 bases between the germline ends. The CDR3 covers 16 residues. The chain's CDR3 is CASSSRGTPITDTQYF. The CDR3 coding sequence is TGTGCCAGCAGCTCCCGAGGAACACCTATCACAGATACGCAGTATTTT.

This clonotype has only a few counts. The J gene is TRBJ2-7, the V gene TRBV4-1; D not certain. Germline CDR1 MGHRA, CDR2 YSYEKL. This CDR3 comprises 16 residues. Trimming cost V 0 bases and J 0 bases, with 12 bases left between them. This chain's CDR3 is CASSQDLYGPSYEQYF. CDR3 DNA sequence: TGCGCCAGCAGCCAAGATCTATACGGCCCCTCCTACGAGCAGTACTTC.

V gene TRBV12-3 or TRBV12-4 combines with J gene TRBJ2-1; 8 bases are a match to TRBD2. CDR3 length: 13 amino acids. Losses at the gene ends were 2 bases for V and 10 bases for J; bases not matched to a gene: 4. The CDR3 here is CASSLQREKEQFF. Written as DNA, the CDR3 is TGTGCCAGCAGTTTACAGCGGGAGAAGGAGCAGTTCTTC.